The clone carrying this T cell receptor beta chain turned up a few times. The antigen remains undetermined. V shed 4 bases and J 9 bases; nucleotides not matched to a gene: 9. CDR1 is SGHRS, CDR2 YFSETQ, per germline. The CDR3 spans 15 residues. This sample was taken from a study of blood T cells in healthy people across ages. Regarding the study as a whole: When one million T cells were used, diversity estimates were thought to be underestimates. Long-lived donors had more naive CD4+ cells and higher diversity than aged donors.

The people who gave samples were healthy Caucasians from Russia, aged about 6 to 100. Using a J-beta primer mix together with a sample-barcoded 5' primer, a second PCR was run for about 6 to 11 cycles. A template-switch adaptor with 12 random nucleotides tagged each cDNA molecule. TCRdb used MiXCR to reprocess the 5' RACE reads, holding one entry per CDR3 protein. The sample carries approximately 730,000 distinct CDR3 sequences, about 53% recorded once. The receptor was isolated from an older man in good health. Sequences were obtained from blood. The V call is TRBV5-1, the J call TRBJ2-1, with 11 bases fitting TRBD1. The CDR3 DNA reads as TGCGCCAGCAGCCAACCCGGACAGGGGGCAGGTGAGCAGTTCTTC. This translates into CASSQPGQGAGEQFF. Full variable domain (missing parts from reference TRBV5-1 and TRBJ2-1): KAGVTQTPRYLIKTRGQQVTLSCSPISGHRSVSWYQQTPGQGLQFLFEYFSETQRNKGNFPGRFSGRQFSNSRSEMNVSTLELGDSALYLCASSQPGQGAGEQFFGPGTRLTVL.